This entry features one T cell receptor (beta chain) sequence. Antigen: not known. This specimen belongs to a study of cytomegalovirus exposure and HLA in healthy donors. Study findings and constraints: 16,951 TCR beta sequences were associated with HLA alleles at 0.05 false discovery rate in a later analysis. Cytomegalovirus status was reportedly diagnosed by the classifier with high specificity and sensitivity. HLA restriction was apparent for most CMV-associated TCR beta chains in a later analysis.

13 Jbeta primers and 60 Vbeta primers were used for the PCR. Measured with immunoSEQ multiplex PCR; TCRdb has only the in-frame clones, and not every one. Of some 150,000 clones listed, almost 80% were seen once; the top ten hold 1.3%. Trimming cost V 2 bases and J 1 base, with 8 bases left between them. Germline loops: CDR1 SGHTA, CDR2 FQGNSA. The CDR3 loop spans 14 amino acids. This sequence was found in a woman aged 45 to 65 in good health and CMV-seronegative. The sample consisted of PBMCs. V is TRBV7-2 and J is TRBJ2-5; D gene ambiguous. The CDR3: CASSLFGSQETQYF. CDR3 nucleotides: TGTGCCAGCAGCTTATTCGGTAGCCAAGAGACCCAGTACTTC.